What follows are 18 T cell receptor beta chains derived from one specimen sequenced in a study of T cell responses to AZD1222 COVID-19 vaccine (dated by TCRdb to the early 2020s). The library relied on the immunoSEQ multiplex PCR assay. This is the immuneACCESS table as TCRdb keeps it, with only in-frame sequences that have V and J called. A part of the clones is gone; compared with another copy, unresolved V genes explain less than half, and the rest is unexplained. Counted in this sample were some 110,000 clones; more than 75% of them appeared once. 5% of the sample is in the top ten clones. In the paper's terms, the time point label means: baseline before first vaccination. The sequenced sample was peripheral blood, obtained on day 0 of AZD1222 vaccination. The receptors here all came from an adult in good health.

The chain has TRBV5-4 and TRBJ2-5; 8 bases align to TRBD2. V was pared by 6 bases and J by 1 base, with 8 bases of the junction left unmatched. The CDR3 extends over 15 amino acids. Per the germline V gene, CDR1 is SGHNT and CDR2 is YYREEE (reference sequence). CDR3 sequence: CASTPGGGIQETQYF. Here the CDR3 DNA reads TGTGCCAGCACCCCGGGCGGGGGGATCCAAGAGACCCAGTACTTC.

This sequence joins TRBV15 and TRBJ2-4; D perhaps matches TRBD1 (5 bases). V lost 5 bases, J lost 9 bases, and 17 bases lay in between. The germline V gene has CDR1 LNHNV and CDR2 YYDKDF (reference sequence). CDR3 length equals 14 residues. The DNA for the CDR3 is TGTGCCACCAGCCCCCGGCAGGGTGGGGTCATTCAGTACTTC. Translating gives CATSPRQGGVIQYF.

The rearrangement joins TRBV19 to TRBJ1-1; 7 bases fit TRBD1. Germline CDR1 and CDR2: LNHDA and SQIVND (reference sequence). The J segment lost 4 bases and the V segment lost 3 bases, leaving 2 bases of the junction unmatched. The CDR3 has 13 residues. CDR3 nucleotides: TGTGCCAGTAGTATCCCAGGGGGCACTGAAGCTTTCTTT. As protein: CASSIPGGTEAFF.

V usage is TRBV21-1 and J usage is TRBJ1-5; the table's TRBD1 call for D was not verified on the DNA. TRBV21-1 is annotated as a pseudogene. This CDR3 has 16 amino acids. The CDR3 here is CASSKLDSYSNQPQHF. CDR3 DNA sequence: TGTGCCAGCAGCAAACTGGACAGTTATAGCAATCAGCCCCAGCATTTT.

This rearrangement joins TRBV7-9 to TRBJ2-3; possibly TRBD2 for D (5 bases). Germline CDR1 is SEHNR and CDR2 is FQNEAQ (reference sequence). The CDR3 has 16 residues. Trimming took off 5 bases at V and 1 base at J, with 16 bases between the two ends. The CDR3 DNA sequence: TGTGCCAGCAGCGCTGAGGGAATAACACGCACAGATACGCAGTATTTT. It encodes CASSAEGITRTDTQYF.

This clone appeared a single time. The rearrangement links TRBV7-9 to TRBJ2-5, with TRBD2 matching 9 bases. The CDR3 runs 14 residues. CDR1 and CDR2 (germline): SEHNR, FQNEAQ (reference sequence). V lost 0 bases, J lost 13 bases, and 9 bases stayed unmatched. CDR3 residues: CASSLAPGAGGLYF. CDR3 nucleotides: TGTGCCAGCAGCTTAGCGCCAGGAGCGGGGGGACTGTACTTC.

V gene TRBV18 combines with J gene TRBJ1-2, with unresolved D. Germline CDR1 and CDR2: KGHSH and LQKENI. The CDR3 has 15 residues. V lost 2 bases to trimming and J lost 1 base, with 11 bases between them. The CDR3 DNA follows: TGTGCCAGCTCACCAAGTGCAGGCGGTAACTATGGCTACACCTTC. This sequence encodes CASSPSAGGNYGYTF.

This sequence joins TRBV12-3 or TRBV12-4 and TRBJ2-2; either TRBD1 or TRBD2 may fit D (5 bases each). The CDR3 spans 13 residues. Trimming cost V 6 bases and J 5 bases, with 10 bases left between them. The DNA of the CDR3 is TGTGCCAGCAGGGGGACGCAAACCGGGGAGCTGTTTTTT. Translating it yields CASRGTQTGELFF.

The chain combines TRBV29-1 with TRBJ1-4; no firm D call. The CDR3 contains 14 residues. Germline CDR1 reads SQVTM; CDR2 reads ANQGSEA. Trimming cost V 4 bases and J 8 bases, with 17 bases left between them. The DNA for the CDR3 is TGCAGCGTTGCGACTCCTAACCTCGGGGAAAAACTGTTTTTT. This sequence encodes CSVATPNLGEKLFF.

The V and J genes are TRBV18 and TRBJ2-7; D is undetermined. The V gene's germline CDR1 is KGHSH and CDR2 LQKENI. Trimming stripped 2 bases from V and 6 bases from J, with 5 bases between. This CDR3 has 11 amino acids. This CDR3 reads CASSPGIEQYF. The CDR3 DNA reads TGTGCCAGCTCACCAGGGATCGAGCAGTACTTC.

V usage is TRBV7-9 and J usage is TRBJ2-5; D ambiguous. CDR1 SEHNR and CDR2 FQNEAQ come from the germline V gene (reference sequence). The CDR3 is made up of 13 amino acids. V was trimmed by 5 bases and J by 8 bases, leaving 15 bases between them. The CDR3 here is CASSPAQAVTQYF. For the CDR3, the DNA is TGTGCCAGCAGCCCGGCGCAGGCGGTCACCCAGTACTTC.

This chain connects TRBV18 to TRBJ2-3, with a weak D call TRBD1 (6 bases). CDR1 and CDR2 from the germline V gene are KGHSH and LQKENI. V gave up 2 bases and J gave up 4 bases, with 13 bases separating them. The CDR3 loop spans 15 amino acids. The CDR3 sequence is CASSPSTGRADTQYF. Written as DNA, the CDR3 is TGTGCCAGCTCACCATCAACAGGGCGGGCAGATACGCAGTATTTT.

This chain links TRBV28 with TRBJ2-7; D is perhaps TRBD2 (5 bases). The V gene lost 2 bases and the J gene lost 3 bases, with 11 bases spanning the gap. This CDR3 has 14 residues. CDR1 is MDHEN, CDR2 SYDVKM, per germline. CDR3 DNA sequence: TGTGCCAGCAGTTTACGCGGACTTAGCTACGAGCAGTACTTC. Its protein is CASSLRGLSYEQYF.

The V call is TRBV4-3, the J call TRBJ2-6; D is unclear. The V and J ends lost 0 bases and 4 bases respectively, with 7 bases between them. Germline CDR1 LGHNA, CDR2 YSLEER. The CDR3 runs to 15 residues. Here the CDR3 DNA reads TGCGCCAGCAGCCAAGAGGGAACCGGGGCCAACGTCCTGACTTTC. Translated, it gives CASSQEGTGANVLTF.

The chain combines TRBV6-5 with TRBJ2-3; D perhaps matches TRBD2 (6 bases). Germline values: CDR1 MNHEY, CDR2 SVGAGI. This CDR3 spans 15 amino acids. V was trimmed by 4 bases and J by 3 bases, leaving 14 bases between them. The CDR3 DNA reads as TGTGCCAGCAGTTCCCGTGGAGGGGATACAGATACGCAGTATTTT. Amino acid sequence: CASSSRGGDTDTQYF.

This clone has a handful of counts. The rearrangement uses TRBV6-2 or TRBV6-3 and TRBJ1-2, with TRBD1 matching over 7 bases. V shed 2 bases, J shed 7 bases, and the junction held 4 bases outside the gene matches. Germline loops: CDR1 MNHEY, CDR2 SVGEGT. There are 13 residues in the CDR3. CDR3 amino acids: CASSYPGQTGYTF. CDR3 nucleotides: TGTGCCAGCAGTTACCCGGGACAGACTGGCTACACCTTC.

This chain connects TRBV4-2 to TRBJ1-6; D uncertain. V was pared by 1 base and J by 10 bases, with 8 bases between. Germline CDR1 is LGHNA and CDR2 is YNFKEQ. The CDR3 extends over 13 amino acids. The CDR3, as DNA: TGTGCCAGCAGCCAAGCCATGGAATCACCCCTCCACTTT. Its translation is CASSQAMESPLHF.

The chain joins TRBV15 to TRBJ2-1, with D tentatively TRBD2 (6 bases). Germline V gene data show CDR1 as LNHNV and CDR2 as YYDKDF (reference sequence). This CDR3 is built from 16 residues. Between the trimmed V and J ends, which lost 6 bases and 0 bases, there was a span of 15 bases. DNA of the CDR3: TGTGCCACCAGTTCGGCGGGACTTAGCTCCTACAATGAGCAGTTCTTC. Its translation is CATSSAGLSSYNEQFF.